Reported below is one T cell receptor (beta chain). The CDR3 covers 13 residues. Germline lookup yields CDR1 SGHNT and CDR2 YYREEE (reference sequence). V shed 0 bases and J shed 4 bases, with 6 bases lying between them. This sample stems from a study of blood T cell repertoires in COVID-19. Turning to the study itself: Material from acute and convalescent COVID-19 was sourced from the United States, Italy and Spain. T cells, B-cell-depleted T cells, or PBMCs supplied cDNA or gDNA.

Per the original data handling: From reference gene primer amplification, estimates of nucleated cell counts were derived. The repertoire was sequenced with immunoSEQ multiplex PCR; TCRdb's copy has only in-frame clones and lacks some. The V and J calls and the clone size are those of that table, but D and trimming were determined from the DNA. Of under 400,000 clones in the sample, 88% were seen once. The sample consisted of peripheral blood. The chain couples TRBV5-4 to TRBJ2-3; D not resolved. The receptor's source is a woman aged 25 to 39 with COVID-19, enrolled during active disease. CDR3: CASSLAGSDTQYF. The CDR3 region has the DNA TGTGCCAGCAGCTTGGCCGGGTCAGATACGCAGTATTTT.